Below are 25 T cell receptor beta chains sequenced from a single sample in a study of T cell changes during pregnancy in multiple sclerosis. Assay used: immunoSEQ multiplex PCR; TCRdb lists only in-frame clones, some missing. The sample lists almost 50,000 clones; about 91% were seen once. Source: CD8+ T cells from peripheral blood mononuclear cells, taken after pregnancy. The receptors originated from a female donor with multiple sclerosis, enrolled in a pregnancy study.

The V call is TRBV27, the J call TRBJ2-7; D is uncertain. CDR3 size: 11 residues. Trimming left V 3 bases short and J 3 bases short, with 3 bases between. Germline loops: CDR1 MNHEY, CDR2 SMNVEV (reference sequence). CDR3 DNA sequence: TGTGCCAGCAGTTTTAACTACGAGCAGTACTTC. This encodes CASSFNYEQYF.

V gene TRBV11-2 combines with J gene TRBJ2-7; 10 bases agree with TRBD1. The CDR3 runs 16 residues. Germline V gene lookup returns CDR1 SGHAT and CDR2 FQNNGV. Losses at the gene ends were 3 bases for V and 3 bases for J; bases not matched to a gene: 8. CDR3: CASSFSWGTGDYEQYF. The CDR3 DNA reads as TGTGCCAGCAGCTTTAGCTGGGGGACAGGGGACTACGAGCAGTACTTC.

The V call is TRBV4-1, the J call TRBJ2-7, with D tentatively TRBD1 (6 bases). Germline V gene data show CDR1 as MGHRA and CDR2 as YSYEKL. The CDR3 consists of 15 residues. The V and J ends lost 0 bases and 5 bases respectively, with 14 bases between them. The DNA of the CDR3 is TGCGCCAGCAGCCAAGAGGCCAGGGGCGTCGACGAGCAGTACTTC. Its translation: CASSQEARGVDEQYF.

V and J are TRBV10-3 and TRBJ1-2; TRBD1 matches 7 bases. V gave up 0 bases and J gave up 2 bases; unmatched junction bases: 3. This CDR3 contains 15 residues. Germline lookup yields CDR1 ENHRY and CDR2 SYGVKD. CDR3 nucleotide sequence: TGTGCCATCAGTGAGTCGACAGGGATGAACTATGGCTACACCTTC. Its protein is CAISESTGMNYGYTF.

This clone was observed a single time. The chain uses TRBV9 and TRBJ2-5, with a tentative D call TRBD1 (5 bases). Germline V CDR1 and CDR2: SGDLS, YYNGEE. CDR3 length: 15 amino acids. V dropped 3 bases and J dropped 5 bases, with 17 bases sitting between them. The CDR3 DNA reads as TGTGCCAGCAGCGCCCAGGGAAACGGGTGGGAGACCCAGTACTTC. Amino acid sequence: CASSAQGNGWETQYF. Using reference TRBV9 and TRBJ2-5 for the parts outside the CDR3, the full variable domain is DSGVTQTPKHLITATGQRVTLRCSPRSGDLSVYWYQQSLDQGLQFLIQYYNGEERAKGNILERFSAQQFPDLHSELNLSSLELGDSALYFCASSAQGNGWETQYFGPGTRLLVL.

The chain is built from TRBV7-2 and TRBJ1-2, with a tentative D call TRBD1 (6 bases). Germline CDR1 SGHTA, CDR2 FQGNSA. The CDR3 loop spans 16 amino acids. V was shortened by 2 bases and J by 6 bases, with 19 bases between the two germline ends. The chain's CDR3 is CASSLLGEQGIDGYTF. CDR3 coding DNA: TGTGCCAGCAGCTTATTAGGGGAGCAGGGGATCGATGGCTACACCTTC.

Points on this clone: The junction shows a germline mismatch at one end, possibly a read error. The chain links TRBV18 to TRBJ1-1, with TRBD1 matching 10 bases. There are 15 residues in the CDR3. Germline values: CDR1 KGHSH, CDR2 LQKENI. CDR3: CASAPGQGMNTEAFF. The CDR3 bases are TGTGCCAGCGCACCGGGACAGGGGATGAACACTGAAGCTTTCTTT.

This rearrangement joins TRBV5-6 to TRBJ2-7; tentative D call: TRBD1 (6 bases). CDR3 length equals 15 residues. The germline gives CDR1 SGHDT, CDR2 YYEEEE. Trimming took 6 bases from V and 3 from J, leaving 19 bases between them. The CDR3 region is CASTELRDTRYEQYF. CDR3 DNA sequence: TGTGCCAGCACCGAACTCCGGGACACCCGCTACGAGCAGTACTTC.

The rearrangement links TRBV14 to TRBJ1-2; 8 positions match TRBD1. Losses at the gene ends were 4 bases for V and 5 bases for J; bases not matched to a gene: 9. Germline CDR1 reads SGHDN; CDR2 reads FVKESK. CDR3 length: 15 residues. CDR3 residues: CASSPGGIQIYGYTF. The CDR3 nucleotides are TGTGCCAGCAGCCCAGGGGGCATCCAGATATATGGCTACACCTTC. Full variable domain (missing parts from reference TRBV14 and TRBJ1-2): EAGVTQFPSHSVIEKGQTVTLRCDPISGHDNLYWYRRVMGKEIKFLLHFVKESKQDESGMPNNRFLAERTGGTYSTLKVQPAELEDSGVYFCASSPGGIQIYGYTFGSGTRLTVV.

The chain uses TRBV7-8 and TRBJ2-7; D is uncertain. The CDR3 runs to 11 residues. Germline CDR1 and CDR2: SGHVS and FQNEAQ. Trimming cost V 4 bases and J 3 bases, with 4 bases left between them. CDR3 protein: CASSSFYEQYF. The CDR3 DNA reads as TGTGCCAGCAGCTCCTTCTACGAGCAGTACTTC.

The chain has TRBV19 and TRBJ2-2; perhaps TRBD2 as D (5 bases). V lost 3 bases to trimming and J lost 7 bases, with 12 bases between them. The CDR3 is 14 residues long. Germline loops: CDR1 LNHDA, CDR2 SQIVND (reference sequence). Written as DNA, the CDR3 is TGTGCCAGTAGTATCGGGGTGGGGAACGGGGAGCTGTTTTTT. This translates into CASSIGVGNGELFF.

The rearrangement joins TRBV2 to TRBJ2-5, with D unclear. The CDR3 has 15 amino acids. Trimming pared 1 base from V and 5 bases from J, leaving 14 bases between. CDR1 is SNHLY and CDR2 is FYNNEI in the germline V gene. The CDR3 bases are TGTGCCAGCAGTGAAGGACCGGGTTTAAGGGAGACCCAGTACTTC. As protein: CASSEGPGLRETQYF.

This chain links TRBV7-9 with TRBJ2-2; 7 nucleotides line up with TRBD2. V trimming: 5 bases; J trimming: 0 bases; junction bases outside the gene matches: 6. The V gene's germline CDR1 is SEHNR and CDR2 FQNEAQ (reference sequence). The CDR3 totals 16 residues. The CDR3 nucleotides are TGTGCCAGCAGCGCCTCGGGGGGACCGAACACCGGGGAGCTGTTTTTT. Translated, it gives CASSASGGPNTGELFF.

The gene calls are TRBV19 and TRBJ1-3; D unclear. Trimming took 1 base from V and 1 from J, leaving 8 bases between them. Germline V lookup: CDR1 LNHDA, CDR2 SQIVND (reference sequence). The length of the CDR3 is 15 residues. The CDR3 here is CASSIGAGSGNTIYF. CDR3 sequence (DNA): TGTGCCAGTAGTATAGGGGCAGGATCTGGAAACACCATATATTTT.

This rearrangement joins TRBV7-6 to TRBJ2-2, with TRBD1 matching over 9 bases. Germline V lookup: CDR1 SGHVS, CDR2 FNYEAQ. The CDR3 runs to 16 residues. Germline trimming cut 4 bases from V and 8 bases from J; bases unmatched to any gene: 11. The CDR3 here is CASSWGQGISAGELFF. CDR3 nucleotides: TGTGCCAGCAGCTGGGGACAGGGAATTTCAGCTGGGGAGCTGTTTTTT.

This clone was observed a handful of times. The V gene is TRBV4-1, the J gene TRBJ1-1, with a possible D match to TRBD1 (5 bases). Germline V gene sequence: CDR1 MGHRA, CDR2 YSYEKL. The CDR3 totals 15 residues. V lost 5 bases and J 4 bases, leaving 17 bases between the germline ends. CDR3 nucleotides: TGCGCCAGCAGCGCGCGGGACGGAAGGGGCACTGAAGCTTTCTTT. As protein: CASSARDGRGTEAFF.

Comments on this clone: The junction does not match germline at one end; this may be a read error. The chain is built from TRBV29-1 and TRBJ1-2; D not resolved. CDR1 is SQVTM and CDR2 is ANQGSEA in the germline V gene. This CDR3 has 13 residues. Written as DNA, the CDR3 is TGCAGCGTTCAAGAAGAGGAGCCCTATGGCTACACCTTC. Translating gives CSVQEEEPYGYTF.

The gene calls are TRBV6-6 and TRBJ2-2; possibly TRBD1 for D (6 bases). Between the trimmed V and J ends, which lost 6 bases and 7 bases, there was a span of 18 bases. Germline V gene sequence: CDR1 MNHNY, CDR2 SVGAGI (reference sequence). The CDR3 runs 15 residues. The CDR3 nucleotides are TGTGCCAGCAGCCAGACTCCAGGGGCGGTCGGGGAGCTGTTTTTT. Translated, it gives CASSQTPGAVGELFF.

In this sample, this clone turned up once. The chain's CDR3 is CASSEGGGLVGGYTF. CDR3 nucleotides: TGTGCCAGCAGTGAAGGGGGAGGGCTTGTAGGTGGCTACACCTTC. This sequence joins TRBV2 and TRBJ1-2; D gene ambiguous. The CDR3 length is 15 residues. Germline V gives CDR1 SNHLY, CDR2 FYNNEI. The V and J ends lost 1 base and 7 bases respectively, with 16 bases between them.

The chain couples TRBV4-1 to TRBJ1-1; 7 bases align to TRBD1. V was pared by 3 bases and J by 3 bases, with 13 bases of the junction left unmatched. This CDR3 has 17 residues. Germline V gene lookup returns CDR1 MGHRA and CDR2 YSYEKL. CDR3 sequence: CASSHTQGMGQDTEAFF. In nucleotides, the CDR3 is TGCGCCAGCAGCCACACACAGGGGATGGGGCAGGACACTGAAGCTTTCTTT.

This chain joins TRBV27 and TRBJ1-2, with 9 bases that match TRBD1. Germline V gives CDR1 MNHEY, CDR2 SMNVEV (reference sequence). V was clipped by 10 bases and J by 4 bases; unmatched bases: 13. The CDR3 contains 15 residues. The CDR3 bases are TGTGCCACCAGGACAGGGGCTAGGGGTTTCTATGGCTACACCTTC. It yields the protein CATRTGARGFYGYTF.

The chain has TRBV5-1 and TRBJ2-5; D unclear. The CDR3 loop spans 15 amino acids. CDR1 and CDR2 from the germline V gene are SGHRS and YFSETQ. With 0 bases removed from V and 5 bases from J, the gap between germline ends came to 14 bases. CDR3 sequence (DNA): TGCGCCAGCAGCTTGGCCGGTGATCATAGTGAGACCCAGTACTTC. This gives the protein CASSLAGDHSETQYF.

This clone was observed a handful of times. The V call is TRBV19, the J call TRBJ2-7, with TRBD2 matching over 9 bases. CDR1 and CDR2 from the germline V gene are LNHDA and SQIVND (reference sequence). CDR3 size: 13 residues. Trimming took 11 bases from V and 6 from J; bases not matched to a gene: 11. CDR3 protein: CASSSGDVGEQYF. Here the CDR3 DNA reads TGTGCCTCCTCTAGCGGGGATGTTGGCGAGCAGTACTTC.

The chain is built from TRBV25-1 and TRBJ1-1; maybe TRBD1 (6 bases). The CDR3 extends over 11 amino acids. Germline assignment: CDR1 MGHDK and CDR2 SYGVNS. Trimming pared 7 bases from V and 11 bases from J, leaving 14 bases between. The CDR3 loop reads CASNWGGYAFF. The CDR3 nucleotides read TGTGCCAGCAATTGGGGGGGCTATGCTTTCTTT.

The genes are TRBV12-2 and TRBJ1-6. TRBV12-2 is recorded as a pseudogene. The CDR3 length is 18 residues. The CDR3 sequence is CASRLAWGVGRPPLPLHF. The CDR3 DNA reads TGTGCAAGTCGCTTAGCGTGGGGGGTTGGGCGGCCTCCTTTGCCCCTCCACTTT.